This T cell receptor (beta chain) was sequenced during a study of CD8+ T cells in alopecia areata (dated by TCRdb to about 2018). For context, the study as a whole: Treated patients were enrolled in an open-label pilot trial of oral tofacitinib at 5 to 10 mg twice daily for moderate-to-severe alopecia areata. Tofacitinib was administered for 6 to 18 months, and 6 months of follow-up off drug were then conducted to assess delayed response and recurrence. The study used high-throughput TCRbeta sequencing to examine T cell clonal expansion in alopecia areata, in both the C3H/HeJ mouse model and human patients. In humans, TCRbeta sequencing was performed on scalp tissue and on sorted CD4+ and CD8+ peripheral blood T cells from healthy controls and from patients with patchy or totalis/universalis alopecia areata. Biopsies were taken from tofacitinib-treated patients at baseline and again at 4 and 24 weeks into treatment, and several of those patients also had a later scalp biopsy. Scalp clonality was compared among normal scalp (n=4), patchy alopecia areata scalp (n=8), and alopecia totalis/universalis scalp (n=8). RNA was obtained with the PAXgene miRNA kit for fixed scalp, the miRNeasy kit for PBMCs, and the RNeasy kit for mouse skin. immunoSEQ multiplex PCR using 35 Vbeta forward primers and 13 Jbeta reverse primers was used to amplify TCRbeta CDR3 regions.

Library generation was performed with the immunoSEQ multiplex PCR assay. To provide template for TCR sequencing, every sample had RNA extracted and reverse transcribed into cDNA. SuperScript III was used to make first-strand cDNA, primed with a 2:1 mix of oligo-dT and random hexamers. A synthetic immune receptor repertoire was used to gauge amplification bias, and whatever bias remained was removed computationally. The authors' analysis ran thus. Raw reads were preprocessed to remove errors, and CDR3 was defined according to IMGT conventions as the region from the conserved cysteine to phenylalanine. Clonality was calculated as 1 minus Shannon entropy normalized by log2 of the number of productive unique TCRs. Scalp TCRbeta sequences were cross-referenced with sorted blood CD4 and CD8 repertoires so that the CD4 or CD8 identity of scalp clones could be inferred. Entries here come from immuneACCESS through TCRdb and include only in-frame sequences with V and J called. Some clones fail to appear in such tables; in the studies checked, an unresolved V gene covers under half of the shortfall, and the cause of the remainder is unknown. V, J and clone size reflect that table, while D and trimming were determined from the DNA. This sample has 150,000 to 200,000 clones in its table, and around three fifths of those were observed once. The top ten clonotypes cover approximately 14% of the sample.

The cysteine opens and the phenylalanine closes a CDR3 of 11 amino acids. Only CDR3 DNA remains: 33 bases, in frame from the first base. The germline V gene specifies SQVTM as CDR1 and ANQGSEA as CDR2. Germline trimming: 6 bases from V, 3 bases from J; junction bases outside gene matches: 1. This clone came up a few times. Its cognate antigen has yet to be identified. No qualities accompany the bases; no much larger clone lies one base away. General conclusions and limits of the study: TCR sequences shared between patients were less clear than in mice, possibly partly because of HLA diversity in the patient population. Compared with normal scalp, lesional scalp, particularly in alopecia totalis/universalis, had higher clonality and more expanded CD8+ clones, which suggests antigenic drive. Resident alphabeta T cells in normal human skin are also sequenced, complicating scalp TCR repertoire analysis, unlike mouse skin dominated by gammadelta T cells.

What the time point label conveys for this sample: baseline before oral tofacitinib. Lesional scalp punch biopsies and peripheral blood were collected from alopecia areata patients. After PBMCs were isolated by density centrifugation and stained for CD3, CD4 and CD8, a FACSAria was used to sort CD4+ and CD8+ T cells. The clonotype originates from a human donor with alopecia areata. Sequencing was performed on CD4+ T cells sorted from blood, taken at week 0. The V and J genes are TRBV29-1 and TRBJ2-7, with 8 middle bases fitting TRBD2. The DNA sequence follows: TGCAGCGTACGGGGGGGCTACGAGCAGTACTTC. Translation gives CSVRGGYEQYF.